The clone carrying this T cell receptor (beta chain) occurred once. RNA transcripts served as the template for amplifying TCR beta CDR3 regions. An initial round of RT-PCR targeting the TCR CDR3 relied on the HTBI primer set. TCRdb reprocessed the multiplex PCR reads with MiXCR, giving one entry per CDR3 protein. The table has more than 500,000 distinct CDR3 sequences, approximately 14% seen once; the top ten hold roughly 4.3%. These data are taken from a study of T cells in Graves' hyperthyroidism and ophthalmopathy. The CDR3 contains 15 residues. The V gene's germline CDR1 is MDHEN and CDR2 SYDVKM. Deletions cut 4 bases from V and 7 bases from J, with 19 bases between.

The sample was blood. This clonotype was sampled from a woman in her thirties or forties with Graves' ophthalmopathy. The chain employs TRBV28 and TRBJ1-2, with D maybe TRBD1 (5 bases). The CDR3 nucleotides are TGTGCCAGCAGTTCGACCGGGACCGGCTCGGGTGGCTACACCTTC. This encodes CASSSTGTGSGGYTF.